Shown below are 21 T cell receptor beta chains from a single sample sequenced in a study of shared clonotypes between healthy human individuals (dated by TCRdb to 2020 to 2022). Library prep was done by the immunoSEQ multiplex PCR assay. TCRdb carries this immuneACCESS record with in-frame sequences only. Its versions omit some clonotypes, under half of them owing to an unresolved V gene in the studies checked, with the rest unexplained. In all, the sample holds some 2.4 million clones, and 93% of those were seen once. The ten most abundant clones make up approximately 0.35% of the sample. Sample: naive CD4+ T cells from PBMCs. The cell subset or site label corresponds to: CD45RA+ positively selected. These receptors were collected from a man younger than 35 in good health. Some clones in this sample may be carry-over from other donors' samples.

The V call is TRBV28, the J call TRBJ1-2; 9 nucleotides line up with TRBD1. Unmatched junction bases numbered 9, after V lost 5 bases and J lost 5 bases. The CDR3 has 15 residues. Germline V lookup: CDR1 MDHEN, CDR2 SYDVKM. The CDR3 region has the DNA TGTGCCAGCAGTCGCCGGGACAGGGTCCTTTATGGCTACACCTTC. This translates into CASSRRDRVLYGYTF.

The chain employs TRBV27 and TRBJ2-7; the match to TRBD1 covers 7 bases. Germline CDR1 and CDR2: MNHEY and SMNVEV (reference sequence). The CDR3 extends over 17 amino acids. V was clipped by 4 bases and J by 2 bases; unmatched bases: 14. CDR3 loop: CASSSARGPGGTYEQYF. Written as DNA, the CDR3 is TGTGCCAGCAGTTCCGCCCGAGGGCCAGGGGGTACCTACGAGCAGTACTTC.

The chain is built from TRBV9 and TRBJ1-4, with D unresolved. Per germline, CDR1 SGDLS and CDR2 YYNGEE. V was shortened by 4 bases and J by 4 bases, with 8 bases between the two germline ends. The CDR3 covers 13 residues. The CDR3 nucleotides are TGTGCCAGCAGCCCCGGGCGTAATGAAAAACTGTTTTTT. Translation gives CASSPGRNEKLFF.

This clone was observed a few times. V usage is TRBV6-6 and J usage is TRBJ2-7; TRBD2 matches at 8 bases. Germline-derived CDR1 and CDR2 are MNHNY and SVGAGI (reference sequence). The CDR3 is 15 amino acids. V shed 6 bases, J shed 2 bases, and the junction held 9 bases outside the gene matches. The CDR3 region has the DNA TGTGCCAGCAGCCACCGACTAGCGATTACCTACGAGCAGTACTTC. Residues: CASSHRLAITYEQYF.

This rearrangement joins TRBV5-1 to TRBJ2-5; 7 bases fit TRBD1. Germline V CDR1 and CDR2: SGHRS, YFSETQ. This CDR3 is built from 16 residues. The J segment lost 3 bases and the V segment lost 4 bases, leaving 12 bases of the junction unmatched. The DNA of the CDR3 is TGCGCCAGCAGCCCCAACCCCGGGACAGTCGAAGAGACCCAGTACTTC. Protein product: CASSPNPGTVEETQYF. The full variable domain, in which reference TRBV5-1 and TRBJ2-5 provide the parts outside the CDR3, is KAGVTQTPRYLIKTRGQQVTLSCSPISGHRSVSWYQQTPGQGLQFLFEYFSETQRNKGNFPGRFSGRQFSNSRSEMNVSTLELGDSALYLCASSPNPGTVEETQYFGPGTRLLVL.

This clone has only one observation. J is TRBJ2-7 and V is TRBV5-1; D is ambiguous. Per the germline V gene, CDR1 is SGHRS and CDR2 is YFSETQ. Trimming pared 0 bases from V and 3 bases from J, leaving 10 bases between. This CDR3 contains 14 residues. The CDR3 loop is CASSLATALYEQYF. In DNA form, the CDR3 reads TGCGCCAGCAGCTTGGCTACGGCCCTCTACGAGCAGTACTTC.

This clone was detected only a few times. The sample holds other DNA sequences that translate to the same CDR3. CDR3 residues: CASSSRGGVNTEAFF. In DNA form, the CDR3 reads TGCGCCAGCAGCTCGCGGGGCGGGGTGAACACTGAAGCTTTCTTT. The rearrangement joins TRBV5-1 to TRBJ1-1; D may be TRBD1 (5 bases). This CDR3 has 15 residues. The V and J ends lost 3 bases and 0 bases respectively, with 12 bases between them. The V gene's germline CDR1 is SGHRS and CDR2 YFSETQ.

Remarks on this clone: Other DNA sequences in the sample encode the same CDR3. CDR3 DNA: TGCAGTGTCCTCGAGAACACTGAAGCTTTCTTT. Amino acids: CSVLENTEAFF. The chain is built from TRBV20-1 and TRBJ1-1; D not resolved. Germline-derived CDR1 and CDR2 are DFQATT and SNEGSKA (reference sequence). The CDR3 consists of 11 residues. V was trimmed by 7 bases and J by 1 base, leaving 7 bases between them.

On this clone itself: This sample also contains other DNA sequences that code for the same CDR3. V and J are TRBV9 and TRBJ1-5; D possibly corresponds to TRBD1 (6 bases). The germline CDR1 and CDR2 sequences are SGDLS and YYNGEE. V lost 4 bases, J lost 5 bases, and 13 bases lay in between. The CDR3 is made up of 14 amino acids. The CDR3 nucleotides are TGTGCCAGCAGCCCTAGGGGGGGGGATCAGCCCCAGCATTTT. It encodes CASSPRGGDQPQHF.

The DNA for the CDR3 is TGTGCCAGCAGCCCTCGACTAGCGGGAGGGGATGGCGAGCAGTACTTC. The encoded protein is CASSPRLAGGDGEQYF. J is TRBJ2-7 and V is TRBV7-9, with 14 bases that match TRBD2. V lost 5 bases to trimming and J lost 6 bases; unmatched junction nucleotides: 9. Germline V gene sequence: CDR1 SEHNR, CDR2 FQNEAQ (reference sequence). This CDR3 has 16 residues.

The chain recombines TRBV5-1 with TRBJ2-1; no definite D call. The CDR3 loop spans 16 amino acids. CDR1 and CDR2 (germline): SGHRS, YFSETQ. Trimming cost V 4 bases and J 0 bases, with 14 bases left between them. CDR3 amino acids: CASSRRTESSYNEQFF. Here the CDR3 DNA reads TGCGCCAGCAGCAGACGGACGGAGAGCTCCTACAATGAGCAGTTCTTC. Full variable domain (remainder filled in from reference TRBV5-1 and TRBJ2-1): KAGVTQTPRYLIKTRGQQVTLSCSPISGHRSVSWYQQTPGQGLQFLFEYFSETQRNKGNFPGRFSGRQFSNSRSEMNVSTLELGDSALYLCASSRRTESSYNEQFFGPGTRLTVL.

The chain links TRBV18 to TRBJ2-5; 7 bases map to TRBD2. The CDR3 is 17 amino acids. Trimming cost V 1 base and J 5 bases; bases outside gene matches: 13. CDR1 is KGHSH and CDR2 is LQKENI in the germline V gene. The CDR3 sequence: CASSPRQGLGPLETQYF. The DNA of the CDR3 is TGTGCCAGCTCACCACGCCAAGGACTAGGGCCCTTGGAGACCCAGTACTTC.

The chain couples TRBV11-2 to TRBJ2-2, with a weak D call TRBD1 (6 bases). This CDR3 has 15 residues. Trimming shortened V by 5 bases and J by 0 bases, and 10 bases separated the two germline ends. The germline V gene has CDR1 SGHAT and CDR2 FQNNGV. The CDR3: CASSPTGSNTGELFF. The CDR3 region has the DNA TGTGCCAGCAGCCCTACAGGGTCGAACACCGGGGAGCTGTTTTTT.

The chain has TRBV19 and TRBJ1-5; possibly TRBD1 for D (6 bases). V dropped 6 bases and J dropped 0 bases, with 15 bases sitting between them. This CDR3 comprises 16 residues. Germline CDR1 reads LNHDA; CDR2 reads SQIVND (reference sequence). The CDR3 DNA reads TGTGCCAGTAGGAGGGGGACGGACTATAGCAATCAGCCCCAGCATTTT. It codes for CASRRGTDYSNQPQHF.

V is TRBV28 and J is TRBJ1-4; the D gene is possibly TRBD1 (6 bases). Germline CDR1 and CDR2: MDHEN and SYDVKM. The CDR3 is made up of 15 amino acids. Between the trimmed V and J ends, which lost 7 bases and 8 bases, there was a span of 20 bases. The CDR3 DNA reads as TGTGCCAGCACCCTAGGGGACACGGGGGGGGAAAAACTGTTTTTT. It is translated as CASTLGDTGGEKLFF.

The rearrangement uses TRBV27 and TRBJ1-5, with D perhaps TRBD1 (5 bases). Germline-derived CDR1 and CDR2 are MNHEY and SMNVEV (reference sequence). Trimming shortened V by 6 bases and J by 1 base, and 16 bases separated the two germline ends. CDR3 size: 16 residues. This chain's CDR3 is CASSRTGTASNQPQHF. In DNA form, the CDR3 reads TGTGCCAGCAGCCGTACCGGGACGGCAAGCAATCAGCCCCAGCATTTT.

This chain uses TRBV25-1 with TRBJ2-7; D gene ambiguous. Per germline, CDR1 MGHDK and CDR2 SYGVNS. The V and J ends lost 6 bases and 4 bases respectively, with 10 bases between them. The CDR3 is made up of 12 amino acids. For the CDR3, the DNA is TGTGCCAGCAGCGAAAATAGTTACGAGCAGTACTTC. It translates to CASSENSYEQYF.

The V and J genes are TRBV7-2 and TRBJ2-1; the D is unclear. The CDR3 runs to 14 residues. Germline values: CDR1 SGHTA, CDR2 FQGNSA. The V gene lost 1 base and the J gene lost 9 bases, with 13 bases spanning the gap. The CDR3 DNA follows: TGTGCCAGCAGCTTAGGCCGGACCCCTGGTGAGCAGTTCTTC. Translated: CASSLGRTPGEQFF.

J is TRBJ2-2 and V is TRBV19; D ambiguous. Deletions cut 1 base from V and 3 bases from J, with 12 bases between. This CDR3 has 16 residues. The germline gives CDR1 LNHDA, CDR2 SQIVND (reference sequence). Written as DNA, the CDR3 is TGTGCCAGTAGTATAGGAGTGGGCCCTCACACCGGGGAGCTGTTTTTT. This encodes CASSIGVGPHTGELFF.

V is TRBV6-4 and J is TRBJ1-2, with unresolved D. V lost 0 bases to trimming and J lost 0 bases, with 8 bases between them. This CDR3 is built from 15 residues. Germline-derived CDR1 and CDR2 are MRHNA and SNTAGT. CDR3 protein: CASSDSRRSNYGYTF. DNA of the CDR3: TGTGCCAGCAGTGACTCGAGGAGGTCTAACTATGGCTACACCTTC.

The V gene is TRBV5-4, the J gene TRBJ2-3; 11 nucleotides align to TRBD1. Germline assignment: CDR1 SGHNT and CDR2 YYREEE (reference sequence). V gave up 4 bases and J gave up 3 bases; unmatched junction bases: 1. The CDR3 consists of 14 residues. DNA of the CDR3: TGTGCCAGCAGCGGGACAGGGGGAACAGATACGCAGTATTTT. This sequence encodes CASSGTGGTDTQYF.